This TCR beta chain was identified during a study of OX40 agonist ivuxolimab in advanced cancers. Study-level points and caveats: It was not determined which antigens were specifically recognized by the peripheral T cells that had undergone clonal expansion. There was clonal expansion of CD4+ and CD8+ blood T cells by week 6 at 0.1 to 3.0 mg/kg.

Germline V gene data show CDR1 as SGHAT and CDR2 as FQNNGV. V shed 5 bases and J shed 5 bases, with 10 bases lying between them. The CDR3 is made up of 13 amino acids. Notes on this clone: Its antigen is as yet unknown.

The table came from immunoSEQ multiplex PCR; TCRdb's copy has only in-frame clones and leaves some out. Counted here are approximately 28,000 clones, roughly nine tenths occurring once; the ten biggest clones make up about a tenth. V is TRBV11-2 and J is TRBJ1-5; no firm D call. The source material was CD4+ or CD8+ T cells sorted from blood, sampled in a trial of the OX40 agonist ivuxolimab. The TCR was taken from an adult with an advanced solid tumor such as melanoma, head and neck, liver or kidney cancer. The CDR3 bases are TGTGCCAGCAGCCCCCTGGGCTATCAGCCCCAGCATTTT. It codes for CASSPLGYQPQHF.